This T cell receptor beta chain was sequenced in a study of T-cell memory formation after mild COVID-19. In the study overall: TCR clusters largely stayed donor specific.

Germline CDR1 SGHRS, CDR2 YFSETQ. This CDR3 spans 18 amino acids. Trimming shortened V by 0 bases and J by 4 bases, and 17 bases separated the two germline ends. 5'RACE primed from the constant segment yielded TCR alpha and TCR beta cDNA libraries bearing sample barcodes and UMIs. MiXCR, run by TCRdb on the 5' RACE reads, gives a single entry per CDR3 protein. Here the sample spans about 240,000 distinct CDR3 sequences, around a tenth being singletons. General observations from the study: Among clones contracting day 15 to 85, CD4/CD8 was balanced, whereas later expanders leaned CD4+. Contracting clones localized mainly to CM and EM when CD4+ and mainly to EMRA when CD8+.

This clonotype was picked up a small number of times. Its specificity is not known. The material sequenced was PBMCs or a T cell subset sorted from them (not recorded which). The J gene is TRBJ2-6, the V gene TRBV5-1, with D possibly being TRBD2 (6 bases). This sequence originates from a young man who had mild COVID-19 (a few samples of this study predate the infection). Cell type and time point are not known. The CDR3 here is CASSLAGTAGPGANVLTF. The CDR3 DNA reads as TGCGCCAGCAGCTTGGCTGGCACGGCGGGGCCCGGGGCCAACGTCCTGACTTTC.